This is a list of T cell receptor beta chains from one sample in a study of T cell responses to AZD1222 COVID-19 vaccine. This table comes from immunoSEQ multiplex PCR, and its TCRdb copy is limited to in-frame clones, with some not included. This table holds some 61,000 clones, more than 85% found once. The material was peripheral blood, obtained on day 0 of AZD1222 vaccination. Receptors originate from an adult in good health. Each CDR3 is given with its conserved first and last residue. The D gene is left open where the match is weak. Only some rows state a clone size, as once, few, many or a class for expanded clones.

>NA|NA|TRBV7-2|TRBJ2-1
TGTGCCAGCAGCTTATTGTTGAATAAGAATGAGCAGTTCTTC
CASSLLLNKNEQFF
>TRBD2|NA|TRBV27|TRBJ2-7
TGTGCCAGCAGTTTCATAGCGGGAGGGAGGCGCGAGCAGTACTTC
CASSFIAGGRREQYF
>TRBD1|once|TRBV6-6|TRBJ1-2
TGTGCCACCATACCGGGACAGGGGGCATTTCGTGGCTACACCTTC
CATIPGQGAFRGYTF
>NA|NA|TRBV4-1|TRBJ1-2
TGCGCCAGCAGCCAAGTCGGGGGGGGTACGGGCGGCTACACCTTC
CASSQVGGGTGGYTF
>TRBD2|NA|TRBV14|TRBJ2-3
TGTGCCTCGACCTCAAGCGGGGGTAGCACAGATACGCAGTATTTT
CASTSSGGSTDTQYF
>TRBD2|NA|TRBV12-5|TRBJ2-3
TGTGCTAGTGGTTTGCAGCGGGGGTACACAGATACGCAGTATTTT
CASGLQRGYTDTQYF
>TRBD1|NA|TRBV6-6|TRBJ2-1
TGTGCCAGCAGTCAGACAGGGGGCCGAGCGGTCCCCGTCGTCGGTGAGCAGTTCTTC
CASSQTGGRAVPVVGEQFF
>NA|NA|TRBV4-1|TRBJ1-5
TGCGCCAGCAGCCAAGATCCGGAACGGGACAACATCTTCGATCAGCCCCAGCATTTT
CASSQDPERDNIFDQPQHF
>TRBD1|NA|TRBV6-1|TRBJ2-7
TGTGCCAGCAGTGATACAACAGGGGACTCCTACGAGCAGTACTTC
CASSDTTGDSYEQYF
>TRBD1|NA|TRBV6-6|TRBJ1-3
TGTGCCAGCAGTCGGGACAGGCCCTCTCGAGCTGGAAACACCATATATTTT
CASSRDRPSRAGNTIYF
>NA|NA|TRBV2|TRBJ2-7
TGTGCCAGCAGTCCCCAGGGTAGGGACTACGAGCAGTACTTC
CASSPQGRDYEQYF
>TRBD1|NA|TRBV10-3|TRBJ2-7
TGTGCCATCAGGCCGGGACAGGGGTACGAGCAGTACTTC
CAIRPGQGYEQYF
>NA|NA|TRBV18|TRBJ1-1
TGTGCCAGCTCACCGGGCTGGGACGGCACTGAAGCTTTCTTT
CASSPGWDGTEAFF
>NA|NA|TRBV21-1|TRBJ2-5
TGTGCCAGCAGCGACGGACGGAATCAAGAGACCCAGTACTTC
CASSDGRNQETQYF
>NA|once|TRBV10-3|TRBJ1-6
TGTGCCATCAGGGGGTGGGGGGATAATTCACCCCTCCACTTT
CAIRGWGDNSPLHF
>TRBD1|NA|TRBV5-1|TRBJ2-5
TGCGCCAGCAGCTGGGACAGGGAGAGGGAGACCCAGTACTTC
CASSWDRERETQYF
>NA|NA|TRBV5-6|TRBJ1-1
TGTGCCAGCAGCCTGACAGGAAACACTGAAGCTTTCTTT
CASSLTGNTEAFF